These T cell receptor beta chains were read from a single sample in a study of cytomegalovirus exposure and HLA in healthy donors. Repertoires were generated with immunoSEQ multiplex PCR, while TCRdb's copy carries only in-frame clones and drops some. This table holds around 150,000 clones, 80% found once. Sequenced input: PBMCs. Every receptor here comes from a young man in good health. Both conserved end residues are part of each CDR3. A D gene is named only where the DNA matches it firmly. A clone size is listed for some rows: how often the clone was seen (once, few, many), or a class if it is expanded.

CASSLTTNEQFF	TGTGCCAGCAGCTTGACGACTAATGAGCAGTTCTTC	.	TRBJ2-1	TRBV7-2	.
CASSEAPGSTDTQYF	TGTGCCAGCAGTGAAGCGCCAGGATCCACAGATACGCAGTATTTT	.	TRBJ2-3	TRBV6-1	.
CASKGQPTNEKLFF	TGCGCCAGCAAGGGACAGCCAACTAATGAAAAACTGTTTTTT	TRBD1	TRBJ1-4	TRBV5-1	few
CASSTGTSGPYEQYF	TGTGCCAGCAGTACAGGGACTAGCGGTCCCTACGAGCAGTACTTC	TRBD2	TRBJ2-7	TRBV6-1	.
CASSLREEQFF	TGTGCCAGCAGCTTAAGGGAGGAGCAGTTCTTC	.	TRBJ2-1	TRBV5-4	.
CASSYLFGEKLFF	TGTGCCAGCAGTTATCTGTTCGGGGAAAAACTGTTTTTT	.	TRBJ1-4	TRBV6-5	.
CAGRGASGGSEQYF	TGTGCCGGGAGGGGGGCCAGCGGGGGGTCGGAGCAGTACTTC	TRBD2	TRBJ2-7	TRBV30	.
CASGLRDRGGSSGYTF	TGTGCCAGCGGATTAAGGGACAGGGGGGGCTCGAGTGGCTACACCTTC	TRBD1	TRBJ1-2	TRBV28	.
CASRLEGQGGSGELFF	TGTGCAAGTCGCTTAGAAGGACAGGGAGGGTCCGGGGAGCTGTTTTTT	.	TRBJ2-2	TRBV12-2	once
CASGSPNRGARDTQYF	TGTGCTAGTGGATCACCGAACAGGGGGGCGCGGGATACGCAGTATTTT	TRBD1	TRBJ2-3	TRBV12-5	.
CASRVSGNTGELFF	TGTGCCAGTAGGGTCAGCGGGAACACCGGGGAGCTGTTTTTT	.	TRBJ2-2	TRBV19	.
CASSVSGGGPWSTDTQYF	TGTGCCAGCAGCGTATCCGGGGGAGGGCCATGGAGCACAGATACGCAGTATTTT	TRBD2	TRBJ2-3	TRBV9	.
CASSLEHGAREKLFF	TGTGCCAGCAGCTTAGAGCATGGGGCCAGGGAAAAACTGTTTTTT	.	TRBJ1-4	TRBV11-3	.
CASSFGQAFNQPQHF	TGTGCCAGCAGCTTTGGCCAGGCCTTCAATCAGCCCCAGCATTTT	.	TRBJ1-5	TRBV7-2	.
CASSLVTQEQYF	TGTGCCAGCAGCTTGGTGACTCAGGAGCAGTACTTC	.	TRBJ2-7	TRBV7-8	.
CASSLGGNGNYEQYF	TGTGCCAGCAGCTTAGGGGGGAACGGGAACTACGAGCAGTACTTC	.	TRBJ2-7	TRBV13	few
CATRTSGNEQYF	TGTGCCACCAGGACTAGCGGGAACGAGCAGTACTTC	TRBD2	TRBJ2-7	TRBV19	few
CASSESQGDSTGELFF	TGTGCCAGCAGTGAAAGTCAGGGCGATTCTACCGGGGAGCTGTTTTTT	.	TRBJ2-2	TRBV6-4	.
CSSSSQGYEQYF	TGTTCCAGCAGCTCCCAGGGGTACGAGCAGTACTTC	.	TRBJ2-7	TRBV7-9	.
CSVAAGGGNEQFF	TGCAGCGTTGCGGCGGGAGGTGGGAATGAGCAGTTCTTC	TRBD2	TRBJ2-1	TRBV29-1	.
CASTPRELLEQYF	TGTGCCAGCACCCCCCGGGAACTACTCGAGCAGTACTTC	.	TRBJ2-7	TRBV2	.
CASSSLSGGLSYNEQFF	TGTGCCAGCAGTTCTCTAAGCGGGGGCCTCTCCTACAATGAGCAGTTCTTC	TRBD2	TRBJ2-1	TRBV2	few
CASSPGSGGRGYTF	TGTGCCAGCAGCCCAGGGAGCGGGGGCCGGGGCTACACCTTC	.	TRBJ1-2	TRBV5-6	.
CASSVTSTYNEQFF	TGTGCCAGCAGCGTAACAAGTACCTACAATGAGCAGTTCTTC	.	TRBJ2-1	TRBV9	.
CAISEGTSGSSGANVLTF	TGTGCCATCAGTGAAGGGACTAGCGGGAGCTCTGGGGCCAACGTCCTGACTTTC	TRBD2	TRBJ2-6	TRBV10-3	.
CASSPIRGSSYEQYF	TGCGCCAGCAGCCCGATCCGGGGGTCCTCCTACGAGCAGTACTTC	.	TRBJ2-7	TRBV4-1	.
CASSSRGPNEQFF	TGTGCCAGCAGCAGCAGGGGACCCAATGAGCAGTTCTTC	.	TRBJ2-1	TRBV21-1	few
CSFPGVETQYF	TGCAGTTTCCCAGGGGTAGAGACCCAGTACTTC	.	TRBJ2-5	TRBV20-1	.
CASSLGATEAFF	TGTGCCAGCAGCTTGGGGGCTACTGAAGCTTTCTTT	.	TRBJ1-1	TRBV7-2	.
CASSLGLGAGSYEQYF	TGTGCCAGCAGCTTAGGGTTGGGGGCTGGTTCCTACGAGCAGTACTTC	.	TRBJ2-7	TRBV11-3	.
CASGRDRGDTGELFF	TGCGCCAGCGGCCGGGACAGGGGGGACACCGGGGAGCTGTTTTTT	TRBD1	TRBJ2-2	TRBV23-1	.
CSASVRPEAFF	TGCAGTGCTAGTGTGCGGCCTGAAGCTTTCTTT	.	TRBJ1-1	TRBV20-1	.
CASRAQGRNYEQYF	TGTGCCAGCAGAGCACAGGGTAGGAACTACGAGCAGTACTTC	.	TRBJ2-7	TRBV6-1	.
CASSFGLAGTDTQYF	TGTGCCAGCAGCTTCGGTCTAGCGGGTACGGATACGCAGTATTTT	TRBD2	TRBJ2-3	TRBV7-9	.
CSSSLSPGLAGADTQYF	TGTTCCAGCAGCTTATCCCCGGGACTAGCGGGAGCCGATACGCAGTATTTT	TRBD2	TRBJ2-3	TRBV7-9	.
CASSPGLPEAFF	TGTGCCAGCAGTCCAGGGCTTCCTGAAGCTTTCTTT	.	TRBJ1-1	TRBV6-5	.
CASSQGTLHRTDTQYF	TGTGCCAGCAGCCAAGGGACTCTGCATAGGACAGATACGCAGTATTTT	.	TRBJ2-3	TRBV14	.
CASSSRGISYEQYF	TGTGCCAGCAGCTCCAGGGGAATCTCCTACGAGCAGTACTTC	.	TRBJ2-7	TRBV7-2	.
CASSSRLGNEQFF	TGTGCCAGCAGTTCGAGACTAGGCAATGAGCAGTTCTTC	.	TRBJ2-1	TRBV27	few
CASSQVPGQGAGNTEAFF	TGCGCCAGCAGCCAAGTCCCGGGACAGGGGGCAGGTAACACTGAAGCTTTCTTT	TRBD1	TRBJ1-1	TRBV4-3	few
CASSEVWDRVRNEQFF	TGTGCCAGCAGTGAAGTCTGGGACAGGGTTAGGAATGAGCAGTTCTTC	TRBD1	TRBJ2-1	TRBV6-1	.
CASSTRTSGSYEQYF	TGTGCCAGTAGTACAAGGACTAGCGGGAGCTACGAGCAGTACTTC	TRBD2	TRBJ2-7	TRBV19	.
CASCPGRVTDTQYF	TGTGCCAGCTGCCCGGGGAGGGTCACAGATACGCAGTATTTT	.	TRBJ2-3	TRBV21-1	.
CASSLAGETQYF	TGTGCCAGCAGCTTAGCGGGGGAGACCCAGTACTTC	TRBD2	TRBJ2-5	TRBV5-4	once
CASSRDRGDYNEQFF	TGTGCCAGCAGCCGGGACAGGGGCGACTACAATGAGCAGTTCTTC	TRBD1	TRBJ2-1	TRBV7-3	.
CASSVSGGAYNEQFF	TGTGCCAGCTCAGTTTCGGGCGGGGCATACAATGAGCAGTTCTTC	.	TRBJ2-1	TRBV7-3	.
CASSFRQGQGYGYTF	TGCGCCAGCAGCTTCCGACAGGGTCAGGGCTATGGCTACACCTTC	TRBD1	TRBJ1-2	TRBV5-1	.